The subject of this entry is one T cell receptor (beta chain). Under the authors' procedure: Amplification of reference gene primers provided the estimated nucleated cell counts. Repertoires were generated with immunoSEQ multiplex PCR, while TCRdb's copy carries only in-frame clones and drops some. The D gene and trimming were derived from the DNA, and the V and J assignments and clone size from that table. This table has nearly 300,000 clones, approximately 88% appearing once. This CDR3 has 12 residues. The ends were cut back, 5 bases at V and 7 bases at J, with 11 bases in the middle. This entry is derived from a study of blood T cell repertoires in COVID-19. Study context: From the United States, Italy and Spain came samples of acute and convalescent COVID-19. In each case, the material was cDNA or gDNA derived from T cells, B-cell-depleted T cells, or PBMCs.

The genes are TRBV12-3 or TRBV12-4 and TRBJ1-1; D is undetermined. The receptor's source is a human donor with COVID-19, enrolled during active disease. The donor label of this sample is uncertain. The sequenced sample consisted of peripheral blood. The CDR3 spells CASSLLGIEAFF. CDR3 in DNA: TGTGCCAGCAGTCTACTCGGGATTGAAGCTTTCTTT.